A selection of T cell receptor beta chains follows, all from one sample in a study of blood T cell repertoires in COVID-19. TCRdb keeps only in-frame clones here, not all; method: immunoSEQ multiplex PCR. The data show about 230,000 clones, approximately 88% seen once. The specimen was peripheral blood. These receptors originate from a middle-aged man with acute or convalescent COVID-19. Each CDR3 is given with its conserved first and last residue. Each record gives: D gene, V gene, clone size, J gene, CDR3 protein, CDR3 DNA. The D gene is left open where the match is weak. Clone size, where shown, is once, few, many, or a class for clones that have expanded.

.	TRBV5-6	.	TRBJ1-6	CASSLGAFSNSPLHF	TGTGCCAGCAGCCTCGGAGCCTTTAGTAATTCACCCCTCCACTTT
TRBD1	TRBV19	once	TRBJ1-5	CASKLRGQGVSDQPQHF	TGTGCCAGTAAGTTGAGGGGACAGGGGGTAAGTGACCAGCCCCAGCATTTT
.	TRBV12-3/TRBV12-4	few	TRBJ2-7	CASRAENYEQYF	TGTGCCAGCAGAGCGGAGAACTACGAGCAGTACTTC
.	TRBV9	.	TRBJ1-3	CASSVDRGNTIYF	TGTGCCAGCAGCGTAGACAGGGGAAACACCATATATTTT
.	TRBV5-4	.	TRBJ1-6	CASRLAGAYNSPLHF	TGTGCCAGCAGATTGGCAGGGGCCTATAATTCACCCCTCCACTTT
.	TRBV27	once	TRBJ2-1	CASSRGFGEQFF	TGTGCCAGCAGTAGGGGATTCGGTGAGCAGTTCTTC
TRBD2	TRBV2	.	TRBJ2-2	CASSLRREVPGELFF	TGTGCCAGCAGCTTACGGCGGGAGGTCCCCGGGGAGCTGTTTTTT
TRBD2	TRBV19	.	TRBJ2-5	CASSRPMTSGRGETQYF	TGTGCCAGTAGTAGACCCATGACTAGCGGGAGAGGAGAGACCCAGTACTTC
TRBD1	TRBV29-1	.	TRBJ1-1	CSVVRGPRTEAFF	TGCAGCGTTGTCAGGGGGCCTAGAACTGAAGCTTTCTTT
TRBD2	TRBV7-2	.	TRBJ2-7	CASSLRAGAHEQYF	TGTGCCAGCAGCTTACGAGCGGGAGCCCACGAGCAGTACTTC
.	TRBV9	.	TRBJ1-5	CASSGGHRNQPQHF	TGTGCCAGCAGCGGGGGACACCGCAATCAGCCCCAGCATTTT
.	TRBV6-5	.	TRBJ1-6	CASRPGYTDSPLHF	TGTGCCAGCAGACCAGGGTATACTGATTCACCCCTCCACTTT
TRBD1	TRBV5-4	.	TRBJ1-4	CASSARQGASEKLFF	TGTGCCAGCAGCGCCCGACAGGGGGCATCTGAAAAACTGTTTTTT
TRBD2	TRBV11-2	.	TRBJ2-5	CASSLDPGRQETQYF	TGTGCCAGCAGCTTAGATCCCGGGAGGCAAGAGACCCAGTACTTC
.	TRBV2	.	TRBJ1-1	CASSKGTTGVAFF	TGTGCCAGCTCAAAGGGGACAACCGGGGTAGCTTTCTTT
.	TRBV2	once	TRBJ2-7	CASSGLSYEQYF	TGTGCCAGCAGTGGACTGTCCTACGAGCAGTACTTC
.	TRBV6-1	.	TRBJ1-5	CASSERIQPQHF	TGTGCCAGCAGTGAGCGTATTCAGCCCCAGCATTTT
.	TRBV9	.	TRBJ1-3	CASSVSGLSGNTIYF	TGTGCCAGCAGCGTAAGTGGGCTCTCTGGAAACACCATATATTTT
TRBD1	TRBV9	.	TRBJ2-7	CASSVGQGAGYEQYF	TGTGCCAGCAGCGTCGGACAGGGGGCAGGCTACGAGCAGTACTTC
.	TRBV6-5	.	TRBJ2-1	CASRWTDYNEQFF	TGTGCCAGCAGGTGGACAGACTACAATGAGCAGTTCTTC
.	TRBV5-1	.	TRBJ2-7	CASSKVTDYEQYF	TGCGCCAGCAGTAAGGTGACAGACTACGAGCAGTACTTC
TRBD2	TRBV5-4	once	TRBJ2-3	CASSGSGRGDTQYF	TGTGCCAGCAGCGGAAGCGGGAGGGGAGATACGCAGTATTTT
.	TRBV5-1	.	TRBJ2-1	CASSRSLSIADEQFF	TGCGCCAGCAGCCGATCTCTCTCGATAGCGGATGAGCAGTTCTTC
.	TRBV19	.	TRBJ2-2	CASSGRGDTGELFF	TGTGCCAGTAGTGGCAGGGGGGACACCGGGGAGCTGTTTTTT
.	TRBV9	.	TRBJ2-2	CASSLTFQGTGELFF	TGTGCCAGCAGCCTCACGTTTCAGGGTACCGGGGAGCTGTTTTTT
TRBD2	TRBV7-3	.	TRBJ2-5	CASSPLAGERETQYF	TGTGCCAGCAGCCCCCTAGCGGGAGAGCGGGAGACCCAGTACTTC
TRBD1	TRBV5-4	.	TRBJ1-5	CASSLTRQGNQPQHF	TGTGCCAGCAGCTTGACGAGACAGGGAAATCAGCCCCAGCATTTT
.	TRBV27	.	TRBJ1-1	CASSPVAANTEAFF	TGTGCCAGCAGTCCCGTAGCAGCGAACACTGAAGCTTTCTTT
TRBD1	TRBV5-1	.	TRBJ2-2	CASSFRTGGATGELFF	TGCGCCAGCAGCTTTCGGACAGGGGGCGCGACCGGGGAGCTGTTTTTT
TRBD1	TRBV7-3	.	TRBJ2-7	CASSLMDRTEQYF	TGTGCCAGCAGCTTAATGGACAGGACCGAGCAGTACTTC
.	TRBV14	.	TRBJ1-1	CASSRRGVVGTEAFF	TGTGCCAGCAGCCGTCGAGGCGTTGTCGGCACTGAAGCTTTCTTT
.	TRBV6-1	.	TRBJ1-2	CASSGVSLDFNYGYTF	TGTGCCAGCAGTGGTGTGAGTTTGGACTTCAACTATGGCTACACCTTC
.	TRBV5-6	.	TRBJ2-1	CASSPGLNSYNEQFF	TGTGCCAGCAGCCCCGGACTGAACTCCTACAATGAGCAGTTCTTC
.	TRBV9	.	TRBJ2-2	CASSVMDSSTGELFF	TGTGCCAGCAGCGTAATGGACAGCTCCACCGGGGAGCTGTTTTTT
TRBD1	TRBV5-1	.	TRBJ1-2	CASSLNRQGPYGYTF	TGCGCCAGCAGCTTGAACCGACAGGGACCCTATGGCTACACCTTC
.	TRBV7-9	.	TRBJ2-2	CASSPDYAGELFF	TGTGCCAGCAGCCCCGACTACGCCGGGGAGCTGTTTTTT
.	TRBV5-4	.	TRBJ1-2	CASSLSPVDGYTF	TGTGCCAGCAGCTTGAGCCCGGTGGATGGCTACACCTTC
.	TRBV9	.	TRBJ2-3	CASSVDAGGRQRTDTQYF	TGTGCCAGCAGCGTAGACGCCGGGGGGCGGCAACGCACAGATACGCAGTATTTT
.	TRBV19	once	TRBJ2-3	CASSIDPRAGTDTQYF	TGTGCCAGTAGTATAGACCCCAGGGCGGGGACGGATACGCAGTATTTT
.	TRBV5-1	once	TRBJ2-3	CASRLNSGDAPDTQYF	TGCGCCAGCCGCTTGAATAGCGGAGACGCTCCAGATACGCAGTATTTT
.	TRBV11-3	.	TRBJ1-1	CASSRGRGTEAFF	TGTGCCAGCTCCCGGGGGAGAGGCACTGAAGCTTTCTTT